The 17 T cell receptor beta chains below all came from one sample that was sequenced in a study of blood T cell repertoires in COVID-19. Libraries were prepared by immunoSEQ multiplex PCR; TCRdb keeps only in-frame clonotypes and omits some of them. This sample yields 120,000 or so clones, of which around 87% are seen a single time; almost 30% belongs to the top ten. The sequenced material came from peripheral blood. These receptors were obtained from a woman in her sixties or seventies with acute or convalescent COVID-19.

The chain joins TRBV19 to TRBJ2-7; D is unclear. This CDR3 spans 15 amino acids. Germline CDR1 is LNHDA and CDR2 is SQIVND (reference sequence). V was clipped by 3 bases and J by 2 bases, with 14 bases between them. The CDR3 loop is CASSIALQVTYEQYF. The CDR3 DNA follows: TGTGCCAGTAGTATTGCGCTTCAGGTAACCTACGAGCAGTACTTC.

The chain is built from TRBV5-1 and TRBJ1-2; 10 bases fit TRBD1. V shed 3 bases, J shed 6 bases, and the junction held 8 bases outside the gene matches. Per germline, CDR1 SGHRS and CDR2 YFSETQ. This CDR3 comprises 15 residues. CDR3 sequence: CASSSLRQGADGYTF. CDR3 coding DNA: TGCGCCAGCAGCTCACTCCGACAGGGGGCGGATGGCTACACCTTC.

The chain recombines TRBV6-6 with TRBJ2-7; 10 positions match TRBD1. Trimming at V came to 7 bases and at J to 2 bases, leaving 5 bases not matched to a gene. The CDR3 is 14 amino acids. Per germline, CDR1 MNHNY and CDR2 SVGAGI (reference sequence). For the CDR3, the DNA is TGTGCCAGCACCCGGACAGGGGGGACCTACGAGCAGTACTTC. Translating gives CASTRTGGTYEQYF.

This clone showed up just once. The CDR3 nucleotides read TGTGCCAGCAGCCGTCGGACAGGGAGTCAAGATACGCAGTATTTT. Residues: CASSRRTGSQDTQYF. This chain joins TRBV7-9 and TRBJ2-3; 8 bases map to TRBD1. This CDR3 is built from 15 residues. From germline, CDR1 is SEHNR and CDR2 FQNEAQ (reference sequence). J was trimmed by 5 bases and V by 5 bases; bases with no gene match: 9.

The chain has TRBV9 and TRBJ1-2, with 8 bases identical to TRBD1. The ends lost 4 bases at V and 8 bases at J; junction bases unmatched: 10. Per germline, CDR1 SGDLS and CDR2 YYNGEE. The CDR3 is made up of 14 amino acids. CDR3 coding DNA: TGTGCCAGCAGCCCCGGGGGACAGGACACCGGCTACACCTTC. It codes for CASSPGGQDTGYTF.

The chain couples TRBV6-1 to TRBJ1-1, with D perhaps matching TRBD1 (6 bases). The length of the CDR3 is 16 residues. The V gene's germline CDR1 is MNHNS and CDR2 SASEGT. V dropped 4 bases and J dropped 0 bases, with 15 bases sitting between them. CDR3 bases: TGTGCCAGCAGTGGAAGACAGGTATACATGAACACTGAAGCTTTCTTT. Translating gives CASSGRQVYMNTEAFF.

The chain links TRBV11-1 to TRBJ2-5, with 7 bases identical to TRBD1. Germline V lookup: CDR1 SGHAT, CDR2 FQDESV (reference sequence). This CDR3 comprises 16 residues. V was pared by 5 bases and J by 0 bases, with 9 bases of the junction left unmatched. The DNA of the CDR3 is TGTGCCAGCAGCGCCCGCCGGGGACAGTACCAAGAGACCCAGTACTTC. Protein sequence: CASSARRGQYQETQYF.

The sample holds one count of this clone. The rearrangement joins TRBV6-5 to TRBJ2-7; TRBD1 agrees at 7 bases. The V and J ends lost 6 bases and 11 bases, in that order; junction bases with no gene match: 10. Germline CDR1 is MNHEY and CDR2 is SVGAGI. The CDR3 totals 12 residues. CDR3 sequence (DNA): TGTGCCAGCAGGGGGACAGTACCTATTAAGTACTTC. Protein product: CASRGTVPIKYF.

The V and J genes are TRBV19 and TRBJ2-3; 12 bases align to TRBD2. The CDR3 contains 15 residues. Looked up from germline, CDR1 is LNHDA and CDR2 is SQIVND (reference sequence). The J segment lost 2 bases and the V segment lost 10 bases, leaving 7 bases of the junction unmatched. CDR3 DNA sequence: TGTGCCACCACTCGGACTAGCGGGGACACAGATACGCAGTATTTT. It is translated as CATTRTSGDTDTQYF.

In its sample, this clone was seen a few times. This chain's CDR3 is CAWTAGGGGNYGYTF. CDR3 sequence (DNA): TGTGCCTGGACCGCCGGGGGAGGGGGGAACTATGGCTACACCTTC. The V gene is TRBV30, the J gene TRBJ1-2, with D tentatively TRBD1 (6 bases). Germline V gene lookup returns CDR1 GTSNPN and CDR2 SVGIG (reference sequence). This CDR3 is built from 15 residues. The germline V and J ends were trimmed by 4 bases and 2 bases, with 17 bases remaining between them.

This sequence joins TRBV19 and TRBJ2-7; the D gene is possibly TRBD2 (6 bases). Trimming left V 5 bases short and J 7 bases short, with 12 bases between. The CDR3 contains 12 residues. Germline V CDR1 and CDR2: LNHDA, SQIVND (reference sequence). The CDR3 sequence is CASSFLGGEQYF. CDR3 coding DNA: TGTGCCAGTAGTTTCCTGGGGGGTGAGCAGTACTTC.

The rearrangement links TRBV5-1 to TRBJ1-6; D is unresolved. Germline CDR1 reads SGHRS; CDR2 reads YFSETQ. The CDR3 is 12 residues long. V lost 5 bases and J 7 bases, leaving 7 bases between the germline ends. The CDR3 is CASSMENSPLHF. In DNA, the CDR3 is TGCGCCAGCAGTATGGAGAATTCACCCCTCCACTTT.

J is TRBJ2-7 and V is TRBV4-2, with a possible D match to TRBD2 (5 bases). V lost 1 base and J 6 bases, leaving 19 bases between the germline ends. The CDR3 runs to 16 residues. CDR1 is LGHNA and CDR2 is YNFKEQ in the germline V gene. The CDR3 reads CASSQGSDFQAGEQYF. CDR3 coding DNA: TGTGCCAGCAGCCAAGGTTCCGATTTTCAGGCGGGCGAGCAGTACTTC.

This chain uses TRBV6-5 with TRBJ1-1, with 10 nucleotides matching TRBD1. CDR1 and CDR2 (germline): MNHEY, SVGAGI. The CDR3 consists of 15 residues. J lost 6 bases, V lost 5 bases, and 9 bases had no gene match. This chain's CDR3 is CASSPSGTGAAEAFF. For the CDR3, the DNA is TGTGCCAGCAGTCCTTCCGGGACAGGGGCGGCTGAAGCTTTCTTT.

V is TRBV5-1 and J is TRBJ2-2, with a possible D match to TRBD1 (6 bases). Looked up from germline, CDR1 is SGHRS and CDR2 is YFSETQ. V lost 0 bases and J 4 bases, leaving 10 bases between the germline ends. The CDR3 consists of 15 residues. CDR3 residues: CASSLEGVSTGELFF. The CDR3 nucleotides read TGCGCCAGCAGCTTGGAGGGGGTGTCCACCGGGGAGCTGTTTTTT. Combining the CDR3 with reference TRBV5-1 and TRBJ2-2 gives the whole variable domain KAGVTQTPRYLIKTRGQQVTLSCSPISGHRSVSWYQQTPGQGLQFLFEYFSETQRNKGNFPGRFSGRQFSNSRSEMNVSTLELGDSALYLCASSLEGVSTGELFFGEGSRLTVL.

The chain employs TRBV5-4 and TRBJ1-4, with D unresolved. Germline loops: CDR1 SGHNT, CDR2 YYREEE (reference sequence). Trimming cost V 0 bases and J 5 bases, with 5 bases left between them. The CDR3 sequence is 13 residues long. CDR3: CASSLGRNEKLFF. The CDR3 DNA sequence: TGTGCCAGCAGCTTGGGCAGAAATGAAAAACTGTTTTTT.

The CDR3 sequence: CASSLEWGASPLHF. In nucleotides, the CDR3 is TGTGCCAGCAGCTTAGAGTGGGGAGCCTCACCCCTCCACTTT. V is TRBV11-2 and J is TRBJ1-6, with D uncertain. CDR1 is SGHAT and CDR2 is FQNNGV in the germline V gene. The CDR3 spans 14 residues. Deletions cut 0 bases from V and 10 bases from J, with 10 bases between.